The clone carrying this TCR beta chain was picked up one time. As yet, its antigen is unknown. The CDR3 has 14 residues. V lost 4 bases to trimming and J lost 5 bases, with 15 bases between them. Germline V gives CDR1 MNHEY, CDR2 SMNVEV (reference sequence). Nashville, Tennessee was home to all donors, who were Caucasian adults. The sample belongs to a study of shared clonotypes between healthy human individuals. The wider study: For every donor, three CD4 naive, three CD4 memory, two CD8 naive and one CD8 memory plates were used.

Whole-study findings and limits: Relative to clonotypes present in all four donors, those not shared had lower generation probabilities. Across a handful of donors, naive CD4 shared roughly 5%, naive CD8 around 3.8%, memory CD4 about 2.5%, memory CD8 0.4% to 0.5%.

This table comes from immunoSEQ multiplex PCR, and its TCRdb copy is limited to in-frame clones, with some not included. Of just over 95,000 clones in the sample, about 68% were seen once. The receptor comes from a man aged 25-45 years in good health. J is TRBJ2-7 and V is TRBV27, with D perhaps matching TRBD2 (5 bases). Sequenced input: memory CD8+ T cells sorted from blood. As for subset: CD45RO+ cells pooled with CCR7-negative TemRA cells. The CDR3 loop is CASSSKTRRNEQYF. In DNA form, the CDR3 reads TGTGCCAGCAGTTCCAAAACTAGACGGAACGAGCAGTACTTC.